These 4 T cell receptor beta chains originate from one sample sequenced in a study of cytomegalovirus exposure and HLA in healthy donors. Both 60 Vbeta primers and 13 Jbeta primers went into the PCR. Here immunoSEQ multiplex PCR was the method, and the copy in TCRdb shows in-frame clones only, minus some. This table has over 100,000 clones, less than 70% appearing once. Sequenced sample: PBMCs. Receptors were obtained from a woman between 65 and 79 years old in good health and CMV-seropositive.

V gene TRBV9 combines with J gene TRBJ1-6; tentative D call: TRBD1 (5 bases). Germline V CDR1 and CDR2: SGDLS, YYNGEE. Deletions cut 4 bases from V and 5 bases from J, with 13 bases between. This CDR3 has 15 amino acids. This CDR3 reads CASSLRGGHNSPLHF. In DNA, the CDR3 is TGTGCCAGCAGCTTAAGGGGAGGGCATAATTCACCCCTCCACTTT.

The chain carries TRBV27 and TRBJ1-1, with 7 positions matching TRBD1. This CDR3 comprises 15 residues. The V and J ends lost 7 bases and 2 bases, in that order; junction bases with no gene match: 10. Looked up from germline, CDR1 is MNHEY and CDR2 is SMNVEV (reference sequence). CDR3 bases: TGTGCCAGCAAACCTCTGGGGACAGTTAACACTGAAGCTTTCTTT. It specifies CASKPLGTVNTEAFF.

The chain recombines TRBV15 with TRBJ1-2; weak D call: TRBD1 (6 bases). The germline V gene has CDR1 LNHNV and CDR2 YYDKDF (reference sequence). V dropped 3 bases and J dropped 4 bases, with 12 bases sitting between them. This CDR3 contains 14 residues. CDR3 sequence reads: CATSSSGDGYGYTF. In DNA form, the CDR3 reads TGTGCCACCAGCAGTTCAGGGGATGGCTATGGCTACACCTTC.

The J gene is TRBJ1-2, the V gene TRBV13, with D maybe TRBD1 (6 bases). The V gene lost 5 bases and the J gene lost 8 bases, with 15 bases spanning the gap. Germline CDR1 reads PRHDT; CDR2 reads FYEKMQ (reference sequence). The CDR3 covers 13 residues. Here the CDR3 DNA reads TGTGCCAGCAGCCCCGCCCAGGGGCTGGGCTACACCTTC. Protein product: CASSPAQGLGYTF.